These T cell receptor beta chains were read from a single sample in a study of blood T cell repertoires in COVID-19. The table came from immunoSEQ multiplex PCR; TCRdb's copy has only in-frame clones and leaves some out. The data contain about 480,000 clones, around 89% of them singletons. Sequences were obtained from peripheral blood. The receptor source for this set is a woman younger than 45 with acute or convalescent COVID-19. CDR3s include the opening cysteine and the closing phenylalanine or tryptophan. The order of the fields is CDR3 DNA, CDR3 protein, D gene, J gene, clone size, V gene. The D gene is left open where the match is weak. Clone size is not always given. Where it is, it says once, few, many or a class for expanded clones.

CDR3 DNA: TGTGCCAGCAGCGGCCGGGGGGGCGCAGCCTATGGCTACACCTTC
CDR3 protein: CASSGRGGAAYGYTF
D gene: .
J gene: TRBJ1-2
clone size: once
V gene: TRBV9

CDR3 DNA: TGTGCCAGCAGCTTGAACCAGGGACTCTCTGGGGCCAACGTCCTGACTTTC
CDR3 protein: CASSLNQGLSGANVLTF
D gene: .
J gene: TRBJ2-6
clone size: .
V gene: TRBV5-6

CDR3 DNA: TGTGCCAGCAAGGTGGACAGTAGCACAGATACGCAGTATTTT
CDR3 protein: CASKVDSSTDTQYF
D gene: .
J gene: TRBJ2-3
clone size: .
V gene: TRBV6-4

CDR3 DNA: TGTGCCAGTGCGGGGGCGCGGACGCAGTATTTT
CDR3 protein: CASAGARTQYF
D gene: .
J gene: TRBJ2-3
clone size: once
V gene: TRBV19

CDR3 DNA: TGCGCCAGCAGTCCGGGGTACACAGATACGCAGTATTTT
CDR3 protein: CASSPGYTDTQYF
D gene: .
J gene: TRBJ2-3
clone size: .
V gene: TRBV4-1

CDR3 DNA: TGTGCCAGCAGCCAAGAGACAGGGGCTCGAGATACGCAGTATTTT
CDR3 protein: CASSQETGARDTQYF
D gene: TRBD1
J gene: TRBJ2-3
clone size: .
V gene: TRBV4-2

CDR3 DNA: TGTGCCAGCAGCCAAGGGGCGGGACTCAAGAACACTGAAGCTTTCTTT
CDR3 protein: CASSQGAGLKNTEAFF
D gene: .
J gene: TRBJ1-1
clone size: .
V gene: TRBV3-1/TRBV3-2

CDR3 DNA: TGTGCCAGCAGCCAAGGGGGCTCTGGAAACACCATATATTTT
CDR3 protein: CASSQGGSGNTIYF
D gene: .
J gene: TRBJ1-3
clone size: .
V gene: TRBV7-6

CDR3 DNA: TGTGCCAGCCACCAGACAGGGGAGACCCAGTACTTC
CDR3 protein: CASHQTGETQYF
D gene: TRBD1
J gene: TRBJ2-5
clone size: .
V gene: TRBV3-1/TRBV3-2

CDR3 DNA: TGTGCCAGCAGCCAACGGGGTTCTTTGCACACCGGGGAGCTGTTTTTT
CDR3 protein: CASSQRGSLHTGELFF
D gene: .
J gene: TRBJ2-2
clone size: .
V gene: TRBV3-1/TRBV3-2

CDR3 DNA: TGCGCCAGCAGGGTCAACAGGGGAGTCACTGAAGCTTTCTTT
CDR3 protein: CASRVNRGVTEAFF
D gene: TRBD1
J gene: TRBJ1-1
clone size: .
V gene: TRBV5-1

CDR3 DNA: TGTGCCAGCAGCTCATCTTCCGGTCCAACTAATGAAAAACTGTTTTTT
CDR3 protein: CASSSSSGPTNEKLFF
D gene: .
J gene: TRBJ1-4
clone size: .
V gene: TRBV11-2

CDR3 DNA: TGCAGCACTTTCAACTTGGGCGCGAGCTCCTACAATGAGCAGTTCTTC
CDR3 protein: CSTFNLGASSYNEQFF
D gene: .
J gene: TRBJ2-1
clone size: .
V gene: TRBV29-1

CDR3 DNA: TGTGCCAGCAGCCATTCGGGGGCCGGGGAGCTGTTTTTT
CDR3 protein: CASSHSGAGELFF
D gene: .
J gene: TRBJ2-2
clone size: few
V gene: TRBV3-1/TRBV3-2

CDR3 DNA: TGTGCCAGCAGCTCAAGCGGGGGGAACACCGGGGAGCTGTTTTTT
CDR3 protein: CASSSSGGNTGELFF
D gene: TRBD2
J gene: TRBJ2-2
clone size: .
V gene: TRBV9

CDR3 DNA: TGTGCCAGCAGCTTAGCTTATGGGACAGGCGATGAAAAACTGTTTTTT
CDR3 protein: CASSLAYGTGDEKLFF
D gene: TRBD1
J gene: TRBJ1-4
clone size: .
V gene: TRBV5-4

CDR3 DNA: TGCGCCAGCAGCTTGTTTGGGACAGGGGGTCAAGAGACCCAGTACTTC
CDR3 protein: CASSLFGTGGQETQYF
D gene: TRBD1
J gene: TRBJ2-5
clone size: .
V gene: TRBV5-1

CDR3 DNA: TGTGCCAGCGCGGGGGGGACAAACAATGAGCAGTTCTTC
CDR3 protein: CASAGGTNNEQFF
D gene: TRBD2
J gene: TRBJ2-1
clone size: .
V gene: TRBV9

CDR3 DNA: TGCGCCAGCAGCTGGACAGGGGGCCGTGGCTACACCTTC
CDR3 protein: CASSWTGGRGYTF
D gene: TRBD1
J gene: TRBJ1-2
clone size: many
V gene: TRBV5-1

CDR3 DNA: TGTGCCAGCAGTTACGAGGAGTTGAGAAGCTATGGCTACACCTTC
CDR3 protein: CASSYEELRSYGYTF
D gene: .
J gene: TRBJ1-2
clone size: .
V gene: TRBV6-6

CDR3 DNA: TGTGCGGGCGGAGGCAGTCACCTAAACTATGGCTACACCTTC
CDR3 protein: CAGGGSHLNYGYTF
D gene: .
J gene: TRBJ1-2
clone size: .
V gene: TRBV7-9

CDR3 DNA: TGTGCCAGTACCACGGTCGACAGTATGAACACTGAAGCTTTCTTT
CDR3 protein: CASTTVDSMNTEAFF
D gene: .
J gene: TRBJ1-1
clone size: .
V gene: TRBV19

CDR3 DNA: TGCGCCAGCAGCTTGAGTGGCGGGAAGAGGTCACCCCTCCACTTT
CDR3 protein: CASSLSGGKRSPLHF
D gene: .
J gene: TRBJ1-6
clone size: .
V gene: TRBV5-1

CDR3 DNA: TGTGCCACCGCCTCGGGGGGGCCCTACGAGCAGTACTTC
CDR3 protein: CATASGGPYEQYF
D gene: TRBD2
J gene: TRBJ2-7
clone size: once
V gene: TRBV6-5

CDR3 DNA: TGTGCCAGCAGCCCCGGGGGGGACAATGAGCAGTTCTTC
CDR3 protein: CASSPGGDNEQFF
D gene: TRBD2
J gene: TRBJ2-1
clone size: .
V gene: TRBV14

CDR3 DNA: TGCGCCAGCAGCCAAGGGGAGAGGGCATACAATGAGCAGTTCTTC
CDR3 protein: CASSQGERAYNEQFF
D gene: .
J gene: TRBJ2-1
clone size: .
V gene: TRBV4-1

CDR3 DNA: TGTGCCAGCAGCTACGACCCGCGGGCCCGATTT
CDR3 protein: CASSYDPRARF
D gene: .
J gene: TRBJ1-5
clone size: .
V gene: TRBV5-8

CDR3 DNA: TGCGCCAGCAGACTAGCGGGGGAGACGGTGGATACGCAGTATTTT
CDR3 protein: CASRLAGETVDTQYF
D gene: TRBD2
J gene: TRBJ2-3
clone size: .
V gene: TRBV5-1

CDR3 DNA: TGTGCCAGCAGTTTTGGGACTAGCTACGAGCAGTACTTC
CDR3 protein: CASSFGTSYEQYF
D gene: TRBD2
J gene: TRBJ2-7
clone size: .
V gene: TRBV27

CDR3 DNA: TGTGCCAGTAGACGCCTCATAGACAGCTCTGGGGCCAACGTCCTGACTTTC
CDR3 protein: CASRRLIDSSGANVLTF
D gene: .
J gene: TRBJ2-6
clone size: once
V gene: TRBV19

CDR3 DNA: TGTGCCAGCAGCAACGGACTAGCGGGGGGAGATACGCAGTATTTT
CDR3 protein: CASSNGLAGGDTQYF
D gene: TRBD2
J gene: TRBJ2-3
clone size: once
V gene: TRBV7-9

CDR3 DNA: TGTGCCAGCAGTTACCGGACTAGGATGTTCTTC
CDR3 protein: CASSYRTRMFF
D gene: TRBD2
J gene: TRBJ2-1
clone size: .
V gene: TRBV6-5

CDR3 DNA: TGTGCCAGCAGCCAATCCTCCGGTACAGGCTTTGGGGAGTTCTTC
CDR3 protein: CASSQSSGTGFGEFF
D gene: .
J gene: TRBJ2-1
clone size: .
V gene: TRBV27

CDR3 DNA: TGTGCCAGCAGCCAAGATGGTAGTCGGAGCTATGGCTACACCTTC
CDR3 protein: CASSQDGSRSYGYTF
D gene: .
J gene: TRBJ1-2
clone size: once
V gene: TRBV3-1/TRBV3-2

CDR3 DNA: TGTGCCAGCAGAACAGGGGGCGAAAGGTACGAGCAGTACTTC
CDR3 protein: CASRTGGERYEQYF
D gene: TRBD1
J gene: TRBJ2-7
clone size: .
V gene: TRBV28

CDR3 DNA: TGTGCCAGCAGTTTACGGGGTGGTAAAAACATTCAGTACTTC
CDR3 protein: CASSLRGGKNIQYF
D gene: .
J gene: TRBJ2-4
clone size: .
V gene: TRBV27

CDR3 DNA: TGTGCCACCAGTGATTTTGGGAGGGCCCAAGATACGCAGTATTTT
CDR3 protein: CATSDFGRAQDTQYF
D gene: TRBD2
J gene: TRBJ2-3
clone size: once
V gene: TRBV24-1

CDR3 DNA: TGTGCCAGCAGCGACTACTACGAGCAGTACTTC
CDR3 protein: CASSDYYEQYF
D gene: .
J gene: TRBJ2-7
clone size: once
V gene: TRBV3-1/TRBV3-2

CDR3 DNA: TGCAGCGTGGTCGGACTGGACGATCTCAATGAGCAGTTCTTC
CDR3 protein: CSVVGLDDLNEQFF
D gene: .
J gene: TRBJ2-1
clone size: once
V gene: TRBV29-1

CDR3 DNA: TGTGCCAGCAGTCGACTAGCGGGGGGCAGAGATACGCAGTATTTT
CDR3 protein: CASSRLAGGRDTQYF
D gene: TRBD2
J gene: TRBJ2-3
clone size: .
V gene: TRBV2

CDR3 DNA: TGTGCCAGCAGCTTGGACGGGGGGGCTGAAGCTTTCTTT
CDR3 protein: CASSLDGGAEAFF
D gene: .
J gene: TRBJ1-1
clone size: .
V gene: TRBV5-4

CDR3 DNA: TGTGCCAGCAGCTTTGTGGCAGGGAAGTTGGTGGAGCAGTACTTC
CDR3 protein: CASSFVAGKLVEQYF
D gene: .
J gene: TRBJ2-7
clone size: once
V gene: TRBV5-6

CDR3 DNA: TGTGCCAGCAGTGACGGTGGCGGGGGACACGAGCAGTACTTC
CDR3 protein: CASSDGGGGHEQYF
D gene: TRBD2
J gene: TRBJ2-7
clone size: many
V gene: TRBV2